This passage covers 20 T cell receptor beta chains from one sample sequenced in a study of blood T cells in healthy people across ages (dated by TCRdb to the mid-2010s). The library was generated by 5' RACE. Sequenced using an Illumina HiSeq 2500. A second roughly 6 to 12 cycle PCR used a sample-barcoded 5' primer and a J-beta primer mix. In-frame beta chains were kept once TCRdb had trimmed the public reads at Q25 with fastp and called clones with MiXCR. Records with the same CDR3 protein are collapsed into one entry carrying the most frequent genes and DNA. A total of approximately 800,000 distinct CDR3 sequences appear in this sample, around 34% of them only once. The top ten constitute 10% to 15% of the sample. Input material: blood. Every receptor here comes from a man younger than 30 in good health.

This clonotype occurred a few times. The V call is TRBV4-1, the J call TRBJ2-1; a weak D match, TRBD1 (6 bases). Per the germline V gene, CDR1 is MGHRA and CDR2 is YSYEKL. V lost 2 bases and J lost 10, with 15 bases in between. This CDR3 has 14 residues. The CDR3, as DNA: TGCGCCAGCAGCCAATATGAGGGGGTGATGGAGCAGTTCTTC. Translated: CASSQYEGVMEQFF.

The chain couples TRBV6-5 to TRBJ1-2; D not certain. The germline CDR1 and CDR2 sequences are MNHEY and SVGAGI. V was cut by 5 bases and J by 4 bases, with 17 bases left in between. This CDR3 comprises 15 residues. CDR3 bases: TGTGCCAGCAGTCTCTCCGAGTTTGCCGCCTATGGCTACACCTTC. Amino acid sequence: CASSLSEFAAYGYTF.

The rearrangement links TRBV4-3 to TRBJ1-1; 9 bases agree with TRBD1. CDR1 and CDR2 (germline): LGHNA, YSLEER. J lost 4 bases, V lost 0 bases, and 6 bases had no gene match. This CDR3 is built from 16 residues. The CDR3, as DNA: TGCGCCAGCAGCCAAGAGGGGACAGGGATGGGCACTGAAGCTTTCTTT. As protein: CASSQEGTGMGTEAFF.

This rearrangement joins TRBV27 to TRBJ2-5; 11 nucleotides agree with TRBD1. The junction had 12 bases not matched to a gene; V was cut back by 5 bases and J by 7 bases. CDR3 length: 16 amino acids. In germline, CDR1 is MNHEY, CDR2 SMNVEV (reference sequence). As DNA, the CDR3 is TGTGCCAGCAGTCCTAGGACAGGGGGCATTGGGGGGACCCAGTACTTC. Amino acid sequence: CASSPRTGGIGGTQYF.

The chain has TRBV12-3 or TRBV12-4 and TRBJ1-2, with 8 bases matching TRBD1. J was trimmed by 7 bases and V by 7 bases; bases with no gene match: 11. The CDR3 consists of 14 residues. CDR3 loop: CASNLDRAQGGYTF. The DNA of the CDR3 is TGTGCCAGCAACTTGGACAGGGCGCAGGGTGGCTACACCTTC.

This clonotype appeared many times. The V and J genes are TRBV27 and TRBJ2-5; tentative D call: TRBD2 (6 bases). This CDR3 spans 15 amino acids. Trimming left V 0 bases short and J 0 bases short, with 8 bases between. Germline values: CDR1 MNHEY, CDR2 SMNVEV (reference sequence). DNA for the CDR3: TGTGCCAGCAGTTTATCGACGGGGGACCAAGAGACCCAGTACTTC. The encoded protein is CASSLSTGDQETQYF.

This clonotype was counted many times. The J gene is TRBJ2-5, the V gene TRBV12-3 or TRBV12-4, with D unresolved. This CDR3 spans 11 amino acids. Trimming cost V 3 bases and J 7 bases, with 6 bases left between them. This CDR3 is CASSFGRTQYF. DNA for the CDR3: TGTGCCAGCAGTTTTGGAAGGACCCAGTACTTC.

This chain joins TRBV5-1 and TRBJ2-1; TRBD1 is a possible D gene (5 bases). The CDR3 runs 13 residues. The V end was cut by 4 bases, the J end by 8 bases, with 13 bases between. CDR1 and CDR2 (germline): SGHRS, YFSETQ. The CDR3 region is CASSVGQGDEQFF. The CDR3 DNA reads TGCGCCAGCAGCGTGGGGCAGGGCGATGAGCAGTTCTTC.

This chain links TRBV11-2 with TRBJ2-5; D unclear. V lost 5 bases and J 11 bases, leaving 21 bases between the germline ends. The CDR3 is made up of 14 amino acids. CDR1 SGHAT and CDR2 FQNNGV come from the germline V gene. CDR3 in DNA: TGTGCCAGCAGCCCCCTAACGCAGGTCGGTGAGCAGTACTTC. The encoded protein is CASSPLTQVGEQYF.

This clonotype appeared a few times. The chain links TRBV29-1 to TRBJ1-2; D call uncertain. V was cut by 5 bases and J by 8 bases, with 9 bases left in between. CDR3 size: 10 residues. The germline V gene encodes CDR1 SQVTM and CDR2 ANQGSEA. The CDR3: CSVQDGGYTF. For the CDR3, the DNA is TGCAGCGTTCAGGATGGGGGCTACACCTTC. Full variable domain (rest looked up from reference TRBV29-1 and TRBJ1-2): SAVISQKPSRDICQRGTSLTIQCQVDSQVTMMFWYRQQPGQSLTLIATANQGSEATYESGFVIDKFPISRPNLTFSTLTVSNMSPEDSSIYLCSVQDGGYTFGSGTRLTVV.

There are a few counts of this clonotype. The CDR3 reads CSASRGGGPPTDTQYF. In DNA, the CDR3 is TGCAGTGCTAGTCGTGGCGGGGGGCCACCCACAGATACGCAGTATTTT. V and J are TRBV20-1 and TRBJ2-3, with 8 bases aligning to TRBD2. V trimming: 3 bases; J trimming: 2 bases; junction bases outside the gene matches: 10. This CDR3 spans 16 amino acids. Germline V CDR1 and CDR2: DFQATT, SNEGSKA (reference sequence).

This clonotype was observed a handful of times. CDR3 sequence (DNA): TGCGCCAGCAGTGAGAGGACGGTGAGCACAGATACGCAGTATTTT. It specifies CASSERTVSTDTQYF. The V gene is TRBV10-2, the J gene TRBJ2-3; D remains ambiguous. This CDR3 region has 15 residues. Trimming took 2 bases from V and 0 from J, leaving 9 bases between them. The germline V gene has CDR1 WSHSY and CDR2 SAAADI.

This rearrangement joins TRBV15 to TRBJ1-5, with D unresolved. This CDR3 is built from 17 residues. Germline CDR1 reads LNHNV; CDR2 reads YYDKDF (reference sequence). V was trimmed by 1 base and J by 4 bases, leaving 17 bases between them. The CDR3 DNA sequence: TGTGCCACCAGCAGAGCCCGGGTGGGTTTACGAAATCAGCCCCAGCATTTT. Its protein is CATSRARVGLRNQPQHF.

This clonotype came up a few times. This chain uses TRBV7-2 with TRBJ1-2, with D possibly being TRBD1 (5 bases). Germline CDR1 and CDR2: SGHTA and FQGNSA. CDR3 length equals 14 residues. Trimming stripped 5 bases from V and 2 bases from J, with 12 bases between. The CDR3 protein is CASSHRLLNYGYTF. The DNA of the CDR3 is TGTGCCAGCAGCCACAGGTTGCTGAACTATGGCTACACCTTC.

The chain is built from TRBV3-1 and TRBJ2-5, with D hard to call. Germline lookup yields CDR1 LGHDT and CDR2 YNNKEL (reference sequence). Trimming left V 4 bases short and J 4 bases short, with 13 bases between. The CDR3 sequence is 14 residues long. The CDR3 nucleotides read TGTGCCAGCAGCCTCAGCCCAGTCCCAGAGACCCAGTACTTC. It codes for CASSLSPVPETQYF.

The chain is built from TRBV5-1 and TRBJ2-3; 10 nucleotides agree with TRBD2. CDR1 is SGHRS and CDR2 is YFSETQ in the germline V gene. The CDR3 length is 15 residues. V dropped 4 bases and J dropped 6; count of bases not matched to a gene: 8. The CDR3 here is CASSGSSGGGDTQYF. CDR3 in DNA: TGCGCCAGCAGCGGATCTAGCGGGGGCGGGGATACGCAGTATTTT.

In its sample, this clonotype was seen a few times. The chain recombines TRBV4-1 with TRBJ1-2, with D possibly matching TRBD1 (5 bases). The CDR3 totals 17 residues. V lost 4 bases and J 4 bases, leaving 22 bases between the germline ends. Germline values: CDR1 MGHRA, CDR2 YSYEKL. The CDR3 reads CASSPSPGETAPYGYTF. For the CDR3, the DNA is TGCGCCAGCAGCCCGTCTCCCGGGGAGACAGCGCCCTATGGCTACACCTTC.

The gene calls are TRBV4-2 and TRBJ1-2; D possibly corresponds to TRBD1 (5 bases). V gave up 0 bases and J gave up 3 bases, with 11 bases separating them. The V gene's germline CDR1 is LGHNA and CDR2 YNFKEQ. The CDR3 extends over 15 amino acids. CDR3 protein: CASSQDLDSYYGYTF. The CDR3 coding sequence is TGTGCCAGCAGCCAAGATCTTGACAGCTACTATGGCTACACCTTC.

J is TRBJ2-5 and V is TRBV2; 9 bases agree with TRBD2. Germline-derived CDR1 and CDR2 are SNHLY and FYNNEI. The CDR3 is 15 amino acids. Unmatched junction bases numbered 10, after V lost 7 bases and J lost 4 bases. CDR3 coding DNA: TGTGCCAGCACCTCAGGGACTAGCCGAGGAGAGACCCAGTACTTC. Translation: CASTSGTSRGETQYF.

The gene calls are TRBV20-1 and TRBJ2-3; D possibly corresponds to TRBD2 (6 bases). Trimming pared 2 bases from V and 6 bases from J, leaving 21 bases between. The germline gives CDR1 DFQATT, CDR2 SNEGSKA (reference sequence). The CDR3 length is 16 residues. The CDR3 bases are TGCAGTGCTAGAAGGGTTCTGGGCGGGGCGGCCGATACGCAGTATTTT. Translating gives CSARRVLGGAADTQYF.